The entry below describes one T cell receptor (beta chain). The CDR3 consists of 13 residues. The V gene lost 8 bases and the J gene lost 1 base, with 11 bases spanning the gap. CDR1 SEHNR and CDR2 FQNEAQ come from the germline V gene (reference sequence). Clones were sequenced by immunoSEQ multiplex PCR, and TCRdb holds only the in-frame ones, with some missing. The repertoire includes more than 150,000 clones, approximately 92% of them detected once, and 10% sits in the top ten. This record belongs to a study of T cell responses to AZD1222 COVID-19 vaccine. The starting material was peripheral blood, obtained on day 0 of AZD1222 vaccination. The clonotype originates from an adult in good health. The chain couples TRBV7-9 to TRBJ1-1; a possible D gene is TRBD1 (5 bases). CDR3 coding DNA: TGTGCCAGCGGCGGGACCGAGAACACTGAAGCTTTCTTT. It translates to CASGGTENTEAFF.